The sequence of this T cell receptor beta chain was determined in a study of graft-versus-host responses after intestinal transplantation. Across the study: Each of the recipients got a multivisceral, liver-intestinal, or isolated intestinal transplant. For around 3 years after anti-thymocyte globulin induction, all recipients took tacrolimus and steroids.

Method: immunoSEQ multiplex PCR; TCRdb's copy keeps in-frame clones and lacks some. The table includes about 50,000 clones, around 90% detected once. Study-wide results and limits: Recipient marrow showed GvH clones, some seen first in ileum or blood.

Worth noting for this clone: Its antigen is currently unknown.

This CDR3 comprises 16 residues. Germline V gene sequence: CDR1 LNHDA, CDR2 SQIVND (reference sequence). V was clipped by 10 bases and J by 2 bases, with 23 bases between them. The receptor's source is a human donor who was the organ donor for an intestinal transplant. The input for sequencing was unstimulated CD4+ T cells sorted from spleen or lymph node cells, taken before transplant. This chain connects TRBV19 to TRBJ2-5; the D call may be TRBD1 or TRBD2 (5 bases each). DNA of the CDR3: TGTGCCACAAGCCCATCCCCGGGGCGGGTGCAAGAGACCCAGTACTTC. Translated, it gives CATSPSPGRVQETQYF.